Shown below are 15 T cell receptor beta chains from a single sample sequenced in a study of HIV-infected patients and healthy controls (dated by TCRdb to the mid-2010s). Whole blood was used without cell fractionation, so the repertoire reflected all unsorted peripheral T cells. Receptors were amplified or captured by 5' RACE. The sample was run on an Illumina MiSeq. Reverse transcription of 500 ng RNA was performed with SuperScript III using primers directed against the alpha and beta constant regions. Separate alpha and beta chain libraries were made by chain-specific third strand synthesis with multiplexing indices. The public sequencing data were trimmed at Q25 with fastp and processed into clonotypes with MiXCR by TCRdb, which kept only in-frame beta chains. A single entry per CDR3 protein holds the most common genes and DNA from its merged rows. In this sample the table shows 9,500 to 15,000 distinct CDR3 sequences, around a tenth of which occur a single time. The ten most abundant clones make up 23% of the sample.

Material: blood, obtained before antiretroviral therapy. All receptors derive from an adult with HIV infection. The donor label of this sample is uncertain.

The V call is TRBV5-1, the J call TRBJ2-1; the D is unclear. V lost 0 bases to trimming and J lost 5 bases, with 12 bases between them. The length of the CDR3 is 15 residues. The germline gives CDR1 SGHRS, CDR2 YFSETQ. CDR3 sequence reads: CASSLVPTGDNEQFF. The CDR3 nucleotides are TGCGCCAGCAGCTTGGTCCCGACTGGAGACAATGAGCAGTTCTTC.

The chain couples TRBV12-3 or TRBV12-4 to TRBJ1-5, with D possibly TRBD1 on 6 matching bases. With 7 bases removed from V and 5 bases from J, the gap between germline ends came to 18 bases. The CDR3 is 15 residues long. The CDR3 DNA follows: TGTGCCAGCACCCTGGGAGCAGGGGAAGATCAGCCCCAGCATTTT. Its protein product is CASTLGAGEDQPQHF.

This clonotype was counted ten times or more. J is TRBJ2-5 and V is TRBV30; D uncertain. The CDR3 extends over 16 amino acids. V lost 0 bases and J lost 5, with 19 bases in between. Germline CDR1 reads GTSNPN; CDR2 reads SVGIG (reference sequence). The CDR3 spells CAWSVFGPPGKETQYF. CDR3 DNA: TGTGCCTGGAGTGTTTTCGGGCCTCCGGGTAAGGAGACCCAGTACTTC.

This clonotype was detected many times. V is TRBV7-9 and J is TRBJ1-5, with 7 bases matching TRBD1. CDR1 and CDR2 from the germline V gene are SEHNR and FQNEAQ (reference sequence). The trim removed 1 base at V and 4 bases at J, leaving 4 bases unmatched. The CDR3 is made up of 15 amino acids. This CDR3 is CASSLEGGLNQPQHF. CDR3 sequence (DNA): TGTGCCAGCAGCTTAGAAGGGGGCCTAAATCAGCCCCAGCATTTT.

This clonotype appeared a few times. This chain links TRBV2 with TRBJ1-2, with TRBD1 as a possible D gene (6 bases). The CDR3 totals 15 residues. CDR1 and CDR2 from the germline V gene are SNHLY and FYNNEI. V shed 2 bases and J shed 7 bases, with 17 bases lying between them. CDR3 amino acids: CASSERTAKAAGYTF. The DNA of the CDR3 is TGTGCCAGCAGTGAAAGGACAGCGAAAGCCGCTGGCTACACCTTC.

This clonotype was seen ten or more times. The J gene is TRBJ2-3, the V gene TRBV12-3 or TRBV12-4; weak D call: TRBD2 (5 bases). This CDR3 region has 14 residues. Trimming took off 5 bases at V and 4 bases at J, with 13 bases between the two ends. In DNA form, the CDR3 reads TGTGCCAGCAGTCCTCCCACTAGGGCAGATACGCAGTATTTT. This sequence encodes CASSPPTRADTQYF.

This clonotype was seen many times. The rearrangement links TRBV7-2 to TRBJ1-2, with 9 bases identical to TRBD1. V trimming: 5 bases; J trimming: 4 bases; junction bases outside the gene matches: 5. The V gene's germline CDR1 is SGHTA and CDR2 FQGNSA. The CDR3 is 14 residues long. The CDR3: CASSTDRGPYGYTF. The CDR3 bases are TGTGCCAGCAGCACGGACAGGGGTCCCTATGGCTACACCTTC. The entire variable domain, with the rest obtained from reference TRBV7-2 and TRBJ1-2, is as follows: GAGVSQSPSNKVTEKGKDVELRCDPISGHTALYWYRQSLGQGLEFLIYFQGNSAPDKSGLPSDRFSAERTGGSVSTLTIQRTQQEDSAVYLCASSTDRGPYGYTFGSGTRLTVV.

This clonotype was counted many times. The genes are TRBV7-9 and TRBJ2-7, with TRBD2 matching over 13 bases. Per the germline V gene, CDR1 is SEHNR and CDR2 is FQNEAQ (reference sequence). Trimming at V came to 6 bases and at J to 6 bases, leaving 11 bases not matched to a gene. The CDR3 length is 16 residues. Here the CDR3 DNA reads TGTGCCAGCAGATACTCCGGGACTAGCGGGGACGGCGAGCAGTACTTC. It is translated as CASRYSGTSGDGEQYF.

This clonotype came up many times. The CDR3 DNA follows: TGTGCCACCAGTCGTCTCCGGACCGGGGAGCTGTTTTTT. Encoded protein: CATSRLRTGELFF. The gene calls are TRBV24-1 and TRBJ2-2; D remains ambiguous. The CDR3 sequence is 13 residues long. CDR1 is KGHDR, CDR2 SFDVKD, per germline. Trimming pared 6 bases from V and 5 bases from J, leaving 9 bases between.

This clonotype was observed at least ten times. V and J are TRBV7-8 and TRBJ2-3; 7 nucleotides match TRBD2. The CDR3 has 16 residues. CDR1 SGHVS and CDR2 FQNEAQ come from the germline V gene. The V segment lost 6 bases and the J segment 4 bases; nucleotides outside the gene matches: 13. The DNA of the CDR3 is TGTGCCAGCAGTCCGGGGGGAGAACCGACACCAGATACGCAGTATTTT. It codes for CASSPGGEPTPDTQYF.

This clonotype occurred many times. This sequence joins TRBV24-1 and TRBJ1-1; D gene ambiguous. Germline assignment: CDR1 KGHDR and CDR2 SFDVKD. The CDR3 consists of 14 residues. Deletions cut 2 bases from V and 5 bases from J, with 11 bases between. The CDR3 here is CATSDSTGFTEAFF. In DNA form, the CDR3 reads TGTGCCACCAGTGATTCTACCGGGTTTACTGAAGCTTTCTTT.

About this clonotype: A much larger clone lies a single base off, so this may be a read error. This sequence joins TRBV12-3 or TRBV12-4 and TRBJ1-2; D uncertain. This CDR3 has 13 amino acids. CDR3 sequence (DNA): TGTGTCAGCACCCTCCAGAGTGGCTATGGCTACACCTTC. Residues: CVSTLQSGYGYTF.

This clonotype has a count of ten or more. The genes are TRBV20-1 and TRBJ2-1, with 9 bases fitting TRBD1. The CDR3 is 12 residues long. V was pared by 6 bases and J by 8 bases, with 5 bases of the junction left unmatched. Per germline, CDR1 DFQATT and CDR2 SNEGSKA (reference sequence). CDR3 bases: TGCAGTGCGATGGACAGGGGAGATGAGCAGTTCTTC. Protein product: CSAMDRGDEQFF.

At least ten counts were recorded for this clonotype. The rearrangement links TRBV5-6 to TRBJ2-7; D uncertain. Per the germline V gene, CDR1 is SGHDT and CDR2 is YYEEEE. The CDR3 covers 14 residues. The V end lost 0 bases, the J end lost 5 bases, and 12 bases lay between the germline ends. DNA for the CDR3: TGTGCCAGCAGCTTGGGATCCGGGCTACACGAGCAGTACTTC. Its protein is CASSLGSGLHEQYF.

A few counts support this clonotype. V gene TRBV5-4 combines with J gene TRBJ1-2; D gene unclear. CDR3 length: 16 residues. Germline V gene lookup returns CDR1 SGHNT and CDR2 YYREEE (reference sequence). Trimming cost V 3 bases and J 7 bases, with 22 bases left between them. The CDR3 region is CASSSPPLADGGGYTF. DNA of the CDR3: TGTGCCAGCAGCTCCCCGCCCCTTGCGGACGGAGGTGGCTACACCTTC.